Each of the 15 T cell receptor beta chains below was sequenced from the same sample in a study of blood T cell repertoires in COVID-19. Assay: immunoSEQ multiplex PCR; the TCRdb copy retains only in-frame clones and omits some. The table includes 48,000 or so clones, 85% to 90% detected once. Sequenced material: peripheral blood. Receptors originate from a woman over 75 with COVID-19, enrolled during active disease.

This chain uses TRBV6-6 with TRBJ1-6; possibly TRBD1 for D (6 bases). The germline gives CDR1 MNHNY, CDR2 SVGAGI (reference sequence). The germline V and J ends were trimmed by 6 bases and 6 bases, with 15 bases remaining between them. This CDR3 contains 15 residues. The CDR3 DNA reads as TGTGCCAGCAGACTCAGGGGAACGAGTAATTCACCCCTCCACTTT. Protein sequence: CASRLRGTSNSPLHF.

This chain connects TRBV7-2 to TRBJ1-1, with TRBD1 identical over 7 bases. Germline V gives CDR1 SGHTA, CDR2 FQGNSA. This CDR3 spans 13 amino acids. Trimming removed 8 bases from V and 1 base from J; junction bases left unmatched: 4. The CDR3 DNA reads TGTGCCAGCGGCAGACAGGGGAACACTGAAGCTTTCTTT. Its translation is CASGRQGNTEAFF.

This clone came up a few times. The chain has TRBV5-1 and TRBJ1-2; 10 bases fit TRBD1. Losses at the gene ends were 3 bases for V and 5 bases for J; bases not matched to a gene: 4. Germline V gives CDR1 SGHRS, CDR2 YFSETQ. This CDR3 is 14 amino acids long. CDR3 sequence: CASSSGTGDYGYTF. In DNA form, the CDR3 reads TGCGCCAGCAGCTCAGGGACAGGGGATTATGGCTACACCTTC.

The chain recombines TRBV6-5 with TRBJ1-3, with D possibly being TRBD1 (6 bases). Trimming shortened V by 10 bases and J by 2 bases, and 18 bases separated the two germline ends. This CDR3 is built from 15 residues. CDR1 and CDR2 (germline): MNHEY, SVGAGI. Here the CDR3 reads CATAMDSYTGNTIYF. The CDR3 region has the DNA TGTGCCACAGCTATGGACAGTTACACTGGAAACACCATATATTTT.

The CDR3 spells CASSVPPGQGYGYTF. Here the CDR3 DNA reads TGTGCCAGTAGTGTACCGCCGGGACAGGGCTATGGCTACACCTTC. The chain combines TRBV19 with TRBJ1-2, with 9 bases aligning to TRBD1. The V gene end was trimmed by 5 bases and the J gene end by 4 bases; junction bases not matched to a gene: 8. The germline gives CDR1 LNHDA, CDR2 SQIVND (reference sequence). The CDR3 length is 15 residues.

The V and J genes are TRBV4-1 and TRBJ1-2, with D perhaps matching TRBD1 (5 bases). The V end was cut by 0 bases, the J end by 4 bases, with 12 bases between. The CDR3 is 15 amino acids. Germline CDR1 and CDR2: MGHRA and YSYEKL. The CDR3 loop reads CASSQDRGVGYGYTF. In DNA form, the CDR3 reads TGCGCCAGCAGCCAAGATAGGGGCGTCGGCTATGGCTACACCTTC.

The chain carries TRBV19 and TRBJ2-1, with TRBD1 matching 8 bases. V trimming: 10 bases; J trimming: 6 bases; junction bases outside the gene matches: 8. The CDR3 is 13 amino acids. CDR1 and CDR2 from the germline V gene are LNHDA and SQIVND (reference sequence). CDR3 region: CATNRGSGNEQFF. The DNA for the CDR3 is TGTGCCACCAACAGGGGGTCTGGCAATGAGCAGTTCTTC.

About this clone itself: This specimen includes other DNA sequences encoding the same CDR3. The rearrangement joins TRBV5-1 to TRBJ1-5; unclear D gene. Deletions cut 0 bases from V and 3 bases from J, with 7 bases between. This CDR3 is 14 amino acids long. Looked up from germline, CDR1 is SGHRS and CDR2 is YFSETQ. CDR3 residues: CASSLDGNNQPQHF. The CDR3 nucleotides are TGCGCCAGCAGCTTGGACGGGAACAATCAGCCCCAGCATTTT. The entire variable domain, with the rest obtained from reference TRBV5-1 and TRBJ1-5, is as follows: KAGVTQTPRYLIKTRGQQVTLSCSPISGHRSVSWYQQTPGQGLQFLFEYFSETQRNKGNFPGRFSGRQFSNSRSEMNVSTLELGDSALYLCASSLDGNNQPQHFGDGTRLSIL.

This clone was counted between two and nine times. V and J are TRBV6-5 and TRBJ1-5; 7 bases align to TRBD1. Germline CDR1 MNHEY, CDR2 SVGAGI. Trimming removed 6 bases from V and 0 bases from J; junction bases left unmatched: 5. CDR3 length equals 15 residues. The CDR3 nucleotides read TGTGCCAGCAGCAGGACAGGAGCTAGCAATCAGCCCCAGCATTTT. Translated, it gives CASSRTGASNQPQHF.

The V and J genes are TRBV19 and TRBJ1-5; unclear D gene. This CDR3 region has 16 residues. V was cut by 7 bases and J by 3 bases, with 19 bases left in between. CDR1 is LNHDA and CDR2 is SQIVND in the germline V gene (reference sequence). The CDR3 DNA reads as TGTGCCAGTAATCGTGGTGAGGGCAGGATCAATCAGCCCCAGCATTTT. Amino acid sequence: CASNRGEGRINQPQHF.

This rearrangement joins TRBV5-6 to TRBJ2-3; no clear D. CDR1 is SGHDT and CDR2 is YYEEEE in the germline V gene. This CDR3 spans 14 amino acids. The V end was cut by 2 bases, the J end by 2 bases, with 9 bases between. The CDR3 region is CASSFTTSTDTQYF. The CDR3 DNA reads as TGTGCCAGCAGCTTTACCACTTCCACAGATACGCAGTATTTT.

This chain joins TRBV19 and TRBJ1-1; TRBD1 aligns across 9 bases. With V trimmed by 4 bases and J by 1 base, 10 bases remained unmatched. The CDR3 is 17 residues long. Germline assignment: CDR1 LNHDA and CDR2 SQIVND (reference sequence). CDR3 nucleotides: TGTGCCAGTAGTACTGAGGGACAGGGACGGGCGAACACTGAAGCTTTCTTT. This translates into CASSTEGQGRANTEAFF.

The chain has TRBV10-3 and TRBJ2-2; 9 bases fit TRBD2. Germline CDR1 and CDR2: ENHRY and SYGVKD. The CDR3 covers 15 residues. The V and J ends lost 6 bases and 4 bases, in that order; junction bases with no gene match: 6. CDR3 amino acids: CAISPGLAGTGELFF. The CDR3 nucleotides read TGTGCCATCAGCCCGGGACTAGCAGGCACCGGGGAGCTGTTTTTT.

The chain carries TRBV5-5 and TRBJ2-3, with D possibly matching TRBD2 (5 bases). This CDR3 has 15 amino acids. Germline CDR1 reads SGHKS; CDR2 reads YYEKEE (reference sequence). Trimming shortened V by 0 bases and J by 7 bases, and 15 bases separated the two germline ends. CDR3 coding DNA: TGTGCCAGCAGCTTGGCTCAGACCACTAGTTATACGCAGTATTTT. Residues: CASSLAQTTSYTQYF.

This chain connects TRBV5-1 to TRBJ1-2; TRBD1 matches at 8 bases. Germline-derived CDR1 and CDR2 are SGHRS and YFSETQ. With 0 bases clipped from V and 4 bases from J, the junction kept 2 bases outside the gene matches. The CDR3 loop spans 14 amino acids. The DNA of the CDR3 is TGCGCCAGCAGCTTGGACGGACAGGGCTATGGCTACACCTTC. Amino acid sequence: CASSLDGQGYGYTF.